A selection of T cell receptor beta chains follows, all from one sample in a study of early T cells in non-severe SARS-CoV-2 infection. TCRdb reprocessed the 5' RACE reads via MiXCR and lists one record per CDR3 protein. The table shows over 30,000 distinct CDR3 sequences, with almost 5.5% occurring only once. The input for sequencing was whole blood, taken at baseline. These receptors came from an adult who was a healthcare worker with PCR-confirmed SARS-CoV-2 infection or an uninfected control (not recorded which). The CDR3 runs from the conserved cysteine through the conserved F or W. Fields, in order: CDR3 DNA, CDR3 protein, V gene, D gene, J gene, clone size. D genes are given only for firm matches. Clone size is given for some rows only: seen once, a few or many times, or a class if the clone is expanded.

TGTGCCAGCAGTGGACGGGCGAACACTGAAGCTTTCTTT CASSGRANTEAFF TRBV27 . TRBJ1-1 few
TGTGCCAGCAGCTTAGCCCGGACTAGCATCGCGCAGTATTTT CASSLARTSIAQYF TRBV7-2 TRBD2 TRBJ2-3 few
TGTGCCAGCTCCGATAGTCGTTTTAGTAGCGGTGAGCAGTTCTTC CASSDSRFSSGEQFF TRBV18 . TRBJ2-1 few
TGTGCCAGCAGCTATAGCGGAAACTCCTACAATGAGCAGTTCTTC CASSYSGNSYNEQFF TRBV7-6 . TRBJ2-1 many
TGTGCCAGCAGTTTAACCCGTGGGGTAAGGTACAATGAGCAGTTCTTC CASSLTRGVRYNEQFF TRBV12-3/TRBV12-4 . TRBJ2-1 many
TGTGCCAGCACAAGGGGGGCGGGCTATGGCTACACCTTC CASTRGAGYGYTF TRBV6-5 . TRBJ1-2 few
TGCAGTGCGCCGGGCCTCCGTAGCAATCAGCCCCAGCATTTT CSAPGLRSNQPQHF TRBV20-1 . TRBJ1-5 many
TGTGCCAGCAGTTTTAGGGTCTCAGACTATGGCTACACCTTC CASSFRVSDYGYTF TRBV12-3/TRBV12-4 . TRBJ1-2 many
TGTGCCAGCAGCCCTCCGGGTGAGCAGTTCTTC CASSPPGEQFF TRBV12-3/TRBV12-4 . TRBJ2-1 many
TGTGCCAGCAGTTACCCCCCGGGAGGGGTCGGTCAGCCCCAGCATTTT CASSYPPGGVGQPQHF TRBV6-2/TRBV6-3 . TRBJ1-5 .
TGCGCCAGCAGCGGAACAGGATTATCTAACTATGGCTACACCTTC CASSGTGLSNYGYTF TRBV5-1 . TRBJ1-2 many
TGTGCCAGCATGGCGGGAGCTCGTGGCACAGATACGCAGTATTTT CASMAGARGTDTQYF TRBV6-6 TRBD2 TRBJ2-3 many
TGTGCCAGCAGTTCAGAGGACGCGGGGTACAATGAGCAGTTCTTC CASSSEDAGYNEQFF TRBV12-3/TRBV12-4 . TRBJ2-1 few
TGCAGTGCTAGTTGGAACACCGGGGAGCTGTTTTTT CSASWNTGELFF TRBV20-1 . TRBJ2-2 many
TGTGCCAGCACTTACGTACCGGGACATGGGCTTGGGGGCACTGAAGCTTTCTTT CASTYVPGHGLGGTEAFF TRBV28 . TRBJ1-1 many
TGCGCCAGCAGCCCCGACAGGGAGAACACTGAAGCTTTCTTT CASSPDRENTEAFF TRBV5-1 TRBD1 TRBJ1-1 many
TGTGCCAGCAGTTTCCCGGGACGGGCTCCGGCGGCAAAACTGTTTTTT CASSFPGRAPAAKLFF TRBV28 . TRBJ1-4 many
TGCAGCGTTGAAGGGGGTAGACTTTCCACTGAAGCTTTCTTT CSVEGGRLSTEAFF TRBV29-1 . TRBJ1-1 .
TGTGCCAGCAGTGAAACTGGCCGGCTAATGAACACTGAAGCTTTCTTT CASSETGRLMNTEAFF TRBV25-1 . TRBJ1-1 many
TGCGCCAGCAGCCAATTTGGTCTAGCGGGAGGGCACAATGAGCAGTTCTTC CASSQFGLAGGHNEQFF TRBV4-3 TRBD2 TRBJ2-1 .
TGTGCCAGCAGCGTAGACGAGAACACTGAAGCTTTCTTT CASSVDENTEAFF TRBV9 . TRBJ1-1 many
TGTGCCAGCAGCGTGGGGCCTCAAAAAGGGGATGAGCAGTTCTTC CASSVGPQKGDEQFF TRBV9 . TRBJ2-1 few
TGCAGTGCTAGAGATACCGGGAGAGGTCCCACAGATACGCAGTATTTT CSARDTGRGPTDTQYF TRBV20-1 . TRBJ2-3 many
TGCGCCAGCAGCCAACTAGCGGGAGTAGGAGCCGGGGAGCTGTTTTTT CASSQLAGVGAGELFF TRBV4-3 TRBD2 TRBJ2-2 .
TGTGCCAGCAGAGGGAACACTGAAGCTTTCTTT CASRGNTEAFF TRBV6-5 . TRBJ1-1 many
TGCAGCGTCGTGCCGGGACAGAAATATGGCTACACCTTC CSVVPGQKYGYTF TRBV29-1 TRBD1 TRBJ1-2 few
TGCAGCGCGGTTCGAAGCAGGGAGACCCAGTACTTC CSAVRSRETQYF TRBV29-1 . TRBJ2-5 many
TGTGCCAGCAGCTTCCCCACCTTGGGCATCTCGAACACCGGGGAGCTGTTTTTT CASSFPTLGISNTGELFF TRBV11-3 . TRBJ2-2 few
TGTGCCAGCAGTTTAACCAGGGGGGCTGCCTACGAGCAGTACTTC CASSLTRGAAYEQYF TRBV28 . TRBJ2-7 many